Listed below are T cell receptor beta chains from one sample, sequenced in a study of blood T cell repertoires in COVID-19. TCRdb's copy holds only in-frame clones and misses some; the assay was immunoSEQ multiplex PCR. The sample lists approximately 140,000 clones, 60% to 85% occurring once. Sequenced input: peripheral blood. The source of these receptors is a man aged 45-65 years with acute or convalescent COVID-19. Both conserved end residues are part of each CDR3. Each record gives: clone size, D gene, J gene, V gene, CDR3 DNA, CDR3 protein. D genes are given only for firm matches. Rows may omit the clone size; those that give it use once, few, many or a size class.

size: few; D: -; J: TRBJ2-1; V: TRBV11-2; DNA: TGTGCCAGCAGCTTAGTTGGAGGGGCTACCTACAATGAGCAGTTCTTC; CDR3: CASSLVGGATYNEQFF
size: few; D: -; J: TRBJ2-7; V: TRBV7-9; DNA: TGTGCCAGCAGCGATCCTCTAGTCACCTACGAGCAGTACTTC; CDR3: CASSDPLVTYEQYF
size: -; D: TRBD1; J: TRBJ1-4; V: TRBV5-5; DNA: TGTGCCAGCAGCCCGACAGGGTATACTAATGAAAAACTGTTTTTT; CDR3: CASSPTGYTNEKLFF
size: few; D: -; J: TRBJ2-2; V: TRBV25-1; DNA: TGTGCCAGCAGGGAGACCGGGGAGCTGTTTTTT; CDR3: CASRETGELFF
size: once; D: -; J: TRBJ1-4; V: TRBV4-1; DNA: TGCGCCAGCAGCCAATCTTGGGGGCCCAAAGGTGAAAAACTGTTTTTT; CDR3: CASSQSWGPKGEKLFF
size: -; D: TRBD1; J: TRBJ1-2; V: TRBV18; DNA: TGTGCCAGCTCACCCGGACAGGGGAGCTATGGCTACACCTTC; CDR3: CASSPGQGSYGYTF
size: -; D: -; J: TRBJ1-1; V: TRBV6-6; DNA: TGTGCCAGCAGTCCCTATTCGGTCGGGGGGCCGTGGGAGGTGGCTTTCTTT; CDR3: CASSPYSVGGPWEVAFF
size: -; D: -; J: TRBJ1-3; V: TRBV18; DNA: TGTGCCAGCTCACAGGAACGGGGAGTTGGAAACACCATATATTTT; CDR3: CASSQERGVGNTIYF
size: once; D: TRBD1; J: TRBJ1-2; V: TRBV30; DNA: TGTGCCTTAGACAGGGGTTACGGTGGCTACACCTTC; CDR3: CALDRGYGGYTF
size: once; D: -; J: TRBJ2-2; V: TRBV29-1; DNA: TGCAGCGTTGTGGATTTAGGGGGGGCGAACACCGGGGAGCTGTTTTTT; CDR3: CSVVDLGGANTGELFF
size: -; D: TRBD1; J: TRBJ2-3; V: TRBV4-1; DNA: TGCGCCAGCAGCCAAGATCAGGACAGGCCGGGGTCAGATACGCAGTATTTT; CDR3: CASSQDQDRPGSDTQYF
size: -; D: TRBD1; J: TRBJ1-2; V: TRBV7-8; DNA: TGTGCCAGCAGCCTCACAGGGGGAAACTATGGCTACACCTTC; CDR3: CASSLTGGNYGYTF
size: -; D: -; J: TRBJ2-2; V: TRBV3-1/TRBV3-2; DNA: TGTGCCAGCAGCCTAGGGGTGGCCGGGGAGCTGTTTTTT; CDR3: CASSLGVAGELFF
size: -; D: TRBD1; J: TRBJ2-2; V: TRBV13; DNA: TGTGCCAGCAGCCACGGGACAGGGGGCGCTCGCACCGGGGAGCTGTTTTTT; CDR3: CASSHGTGGARTGELFF
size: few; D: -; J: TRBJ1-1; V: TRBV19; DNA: TGTGCCAGTAGTAGTCCGGGACACCAAATGAACACTGAAGCTTTCTTT; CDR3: CASSSPGHQMNTEAFF
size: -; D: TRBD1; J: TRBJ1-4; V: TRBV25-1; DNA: TGTGCCAGCAAAGGGGACAGGGGGCCCGAAAAACTGTTTTTT; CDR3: CASKGDRGPEKLFF
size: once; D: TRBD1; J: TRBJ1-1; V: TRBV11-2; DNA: TGTGCCAGCAGCCTCTGGACAGGTCGAATGAACACTGAAGCTTTCTTT; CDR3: CASSLWTGRMNTEAFF
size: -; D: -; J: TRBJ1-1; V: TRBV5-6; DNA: TGTGCCAGCAGCTCCGGGGGGGACGGGCTGCGGGCTTTCTTT; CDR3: CASSSGGDGLRAFF
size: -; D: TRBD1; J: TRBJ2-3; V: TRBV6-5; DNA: TGTGCCAGTGGAACAGGGGCTAGCACAGATACGCAGTATTTT; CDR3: CASGTGASTDTQYF
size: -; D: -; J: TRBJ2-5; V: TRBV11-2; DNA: TGTGCCAGCAGCCCAGCAGGGGAGACCCAGTACTTC; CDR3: CASSPAGETQYF
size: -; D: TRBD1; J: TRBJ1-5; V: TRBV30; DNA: TGTGCCTGGGCGACAGGGAGCAATCAGCCCCAGCATTTT; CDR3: CAWATGSNQPQHF
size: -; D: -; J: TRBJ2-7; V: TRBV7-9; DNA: TGTGCCAGCAGTTTTACAACAGGCTCCTACGAGCAGTACTTC; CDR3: CASSFTTGSYEQYF
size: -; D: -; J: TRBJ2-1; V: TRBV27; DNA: TGTGCCAGCAGTTTTTCTCCAGGGTTAGTCAATGAGCAGTTCTTC; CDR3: CASSFSPGLVNEQFF
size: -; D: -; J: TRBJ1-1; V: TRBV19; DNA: TGTGCCAGTAGTACCCGGGGGGCGGACACTGAAGCTTTCTTT; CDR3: CASSTRGADTEAFF
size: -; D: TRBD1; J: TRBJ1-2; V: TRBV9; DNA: TGTGCCAGCAAACGGGACAGGGGAAATAATGGCTACACCTTC; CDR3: CASKRDRGNNGYTF
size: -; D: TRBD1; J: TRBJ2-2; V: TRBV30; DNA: TGTGCCTGGAGTGTGGGCAGGGGGCTGGCCGGGGAGCTGTTTTTT; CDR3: CAWSVGRGLAGELFF
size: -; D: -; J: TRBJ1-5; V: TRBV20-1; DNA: TGCAGTGCTAGTAAGCGGGAGGACCAGCCCCAGCATTTT; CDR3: CSASKREDQPQHF
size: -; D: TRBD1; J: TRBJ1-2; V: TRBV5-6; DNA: TGTGCCAGCAGCTTATCGGGACAGGGGAACTATGGCTACACCTTC; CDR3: CASSLSGQGNYGYTF
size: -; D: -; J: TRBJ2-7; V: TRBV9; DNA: TGTGCCAGCAGCCCGACAGTCGGTATCTACGAGCAGTACTTC; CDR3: CASSPTVGIYEQYF
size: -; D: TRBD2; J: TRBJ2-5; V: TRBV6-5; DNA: TGTGCCAGCAGTTACGGAGCGGGGGGGGAAGAGACCCAGTACTTC; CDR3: CASSYGAGGEETQYF
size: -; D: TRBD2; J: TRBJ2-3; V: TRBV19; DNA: TGTGCCAGTAGTATAGGACGGGGGGGCCAAGATACGCAGTATTTT; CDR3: CASSIGRGGQDTQYF
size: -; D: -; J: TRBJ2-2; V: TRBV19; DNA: TGTGCCAGTAGTACCGGGACACTCACCGGGGAGCTGTTTTTT; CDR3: CASSTGTLTGELFF
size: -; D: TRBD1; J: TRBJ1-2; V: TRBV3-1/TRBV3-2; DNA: TGTGCCAGCAGCCAATACGGGACAGGGGATGGCTACACCTTC; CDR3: CASSQYGTGDGYTF
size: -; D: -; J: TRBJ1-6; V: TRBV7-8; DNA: TGTGCCAGCAGCATACCAGGGTGGAGTTATAATTCACCCCTCCACTTT; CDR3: CASSIPGWSYNSPLHF
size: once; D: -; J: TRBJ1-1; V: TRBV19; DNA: TGTGCCAGTACAGATGGGACTTCGGGCAGGATGAACACTGAAGCTTTCTTT; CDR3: CASTDGTSGRMNTEAFF
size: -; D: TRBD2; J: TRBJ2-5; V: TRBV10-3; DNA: TGTGCCATCAGTGACCCCATCCCGGGACTAGTACCGAAGGCCCAGTACTTC; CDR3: CAISDPIPGLVPKAQYF
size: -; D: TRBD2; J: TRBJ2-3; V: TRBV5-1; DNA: TGCGCCAGCAGTTCTTTAACTAGCGGGGGGACAGATACGCAGTATTTT; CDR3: CASSSLTSGGTDTQYF
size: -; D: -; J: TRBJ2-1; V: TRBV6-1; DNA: TGTGCCAGCAGTGAAATTCCCAGGGCCCGCAATGAGCAGTTCTTC; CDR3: CASSEIPRARNEQFF
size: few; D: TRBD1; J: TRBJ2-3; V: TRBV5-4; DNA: TGTGCCACGCGCGAGGGGGCTCTAGATACGCAGTATTTT; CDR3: CATREGALDTQYF
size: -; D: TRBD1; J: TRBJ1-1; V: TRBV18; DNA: TGTGCCAGCTCACCACTCCTACAGGGGATGAACACTGAAGCTTTCTTT; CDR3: CASSPLLQGMNTEAFF
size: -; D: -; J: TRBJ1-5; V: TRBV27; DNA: TGTGCCAGCAGTTTTACAGCCCAGCCCCAGCATTTT; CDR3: CASSFTAQPQHF
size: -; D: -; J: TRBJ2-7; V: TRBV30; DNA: TGTGCCTGGAGTAATTCCGGCTACGAGCAGTACTTC; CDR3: CAWSNSGYEQYF
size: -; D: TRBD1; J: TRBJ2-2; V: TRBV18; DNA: TGTGCCAGCTCACCAAACAGGGGTCCCGGGGAGCTGTTTTTT; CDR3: CASSPNRGPGELFF
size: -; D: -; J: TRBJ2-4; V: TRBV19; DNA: TGTGCCAGTACTCAGGGGGGCCTAGCCAAAAACATTCAGTACTTC; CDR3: CASTQGGLAKNIQYF
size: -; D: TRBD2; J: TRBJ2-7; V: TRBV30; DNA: TGTGCCTGGAGTCGCGGGAGCTCCTACGAGCAGTACTTC; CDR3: CAWSRGSSYEQYF
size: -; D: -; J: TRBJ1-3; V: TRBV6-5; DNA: TGTGCCAGCAGTTACGACAGCTCTGGAAACACCATATATTTT; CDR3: CASSYDSSGNTIYF
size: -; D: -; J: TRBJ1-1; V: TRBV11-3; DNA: TGTGCCAGCAGCTTAGATCCCGGGAACACTGAAGCTTTCTTT; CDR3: CASSLDPGNTEAFF